This is a list of T cell receptor beta chains from one sample in a study of T cell responses to AZD1222 COVID-19 vaccine. Method: immunoSEQ multiplex PCR; TCRdb's copy keeps in-frame clones and lacks some. The table includes about 150,000 clones, more than 80% detected once. This specimen consisted of peripheral blood, obtained 28 days after the second AZD1222 dose. The source of these receptors is an adult who received the AZD1222 COVID-19 vaccine. Both conserved end residues are trimmed from each CDR3. D genes are given only for firm matches.

d_gene: .; j_gene: TRBJ1-1; v_gene: TRBV12-5; CDR3aa: ASGFGGVNTEAF
d_gene: TRBD2; j_gene: TRBJ2-7; v_gene: TRBV5-8; CDR3aa: ASSSPSSGPSYEQY
d_gene: TRBD2; j_gene: TRBJ2-3; v_gene: TRBV27; CDR3aa: ASSLASGRHTDTQY
d_gene: TRBD1; j_gene: TRBJ1-3; v_gene: TRBV9; CDR3aa: ASSGGQGKSGNTIY
d_gene: TRBD2; j_gene: TRBJ2-7; v_gene: TRBV11-2; CDR3aa: ASSLASGTYEQY
d_gene: .; j_gene: TRBJ1-4; v_gene: TRBV5-4; CDR3aa: ASSLAPPNEKLF
d_gene: .; j_gene: TRBJ2-7; v_gene: TRBV6-5; CDR3aa: ASSRRDTSSYEQY
d_gene: TRBD2; j_gene: TRBJ2-7; v_gene: TRBV2; CDR3aa: ASSEGLAGAYEQY
d_gene: .; j_gene: TRBJ1-2; v_gene: TRBV19; CDR3aa: ASSISIGRGSVYT
d_gene: TRBD1; j_gene: TRBJ2-1; v_gene: TRBV11-2; CDR3aa: ASSDLGQGAQEQF
d_gene: TRBD2; j_gene: TRBJ2-1; v_gene: TRBV4-1; CDR3aa: ASSYSGGSSYNEQF
d_gene: .; j_gene: TRBJ2-7; v_gene: TRBV10-3; CDR3aa: ATGQGGEQY
d_gene: TRBD1; j_gene: TRBJ1-6; v_gene: TRBV25-1; CDR3aa: ASSPKRGQGSPPLH
d_gene: .; j_gene: TRBJ2-2; v_gene: TRBV11-3; CDR3aa: ASSSHDRDDQTGELF
d_gene: TRBD2; j_gene: TRBJ2-1; v_gene: TRBV7-8; CDR3aa: ASSSLASGAYNEQF
d_gene: .; j_gene: TRBJ2-7; v_gene: TRBV23-1; CDR3aa: ASRKTVSYEQY
d_gene: .; j_gene: TRBJ2-1; v_gene: TRBV6-1; CDR3aa: ASSERGAGDLVSYNEQF
d_gene: TRBD2; j_gene: TRBJ2-3; v_gene: TRBV2; CDR3aa: ASRALAGTQY
d_gene: .; j_gene: TRBJ1-1; v_gene: TRBV10-3; CDR3aa: ASGRGPDTEAF
d_gene: .; j_gene: TRBJ2-1; v_gene: TRBV7-8; CDR3aa: ASSIGRGGNEQF
d_gene: .; j_gene: TRBJ1-1; v_gene: TRBV5-1; CDR3aa: ASSMEDYYTEAF
d_gene: .; j_gene: TRBJ2-5; v_gene: TRBV21-1; CDR3aa: ASRGLRETQY
d_gene: .; j_gene: TRBJ1-2; v_gene: TRBV19; CDR3aa: ASRTLGGYT
d_gene: TRBD1; j_gene: TRBJ2-3; v_gene: TRBV5-1; CDR3aa: ASSGGQESTDTQY
d_gene: .; j_gene: TRBJ1-1; v_gene: TRBV19; CDR3aa: ASSRGTEAF
d_gene: TRBD1; j_gene: TRBJ1-2; v_gene: TRBV19; CDR3aa: ASSRGQGASNYGYT
d_gene: TRBD2; j_gene: TRBJ2-3; v_gene: TRBV7-9; CDR3aa: ASSSAGTSGGSSADTQY
d_gene: TRBD1; j_gene: TRBJ1-2; v_gene: TRBV15; CDR3aa: ATSSRDRGYGYT
d_gene: .; j_gene: TRBJ2-5; v_gene: TRBV5-1; CDR3aa: ASSAGTAWETQY
d_gene: .; j_gene: TRBJ1-1; v_gene: TRBV18; CDR3aa: ASSPRTTEAF
d_gene: TRBD2; j_gene: TRBJ2-7; v_gene: TRBV6-5; CDR3aa: ASSTGGQTYEQY
d_gene: .; j_gene: TRBJ2-1; v_gene: TRBV9; CDR3aa: ASSGGTNEYNEQF
d_gene: .; j_gene: TRBJ1-6; v_gene: TRBV14; CDR3aa: ASSRGGVNSPLH
d_gene: TRBD2; j_gene: TRBJ2-7; v_gene: TRBV15; CDR3aa: ATSRDLSGRGYEQY
d_gene: .; j_gene: TRBJ1-5; v_gene: TRBV24-1; CDR3aa: ATSWPVSNQPQH